These 25 T cell receptor beta chains share one sample of origin, sequenced in a study of CD4+ T cells in melanoma. TCRdb's table, derived via immunoSEQ multiplex PCR, lists solely in-frame clones and lacks some. Here the sample spans about 120,000 clones, over 80% being singletons. The sample was peripheral blood. These receptors came from a human donor with melanoma.

V gene TRBV9 combines with J gene TRBJ1-2; D unclear. The V gene lost 0 bases and the J gene lost 0 bases, with 9 bases spanning the gap. Germline assignment: CDR1 SGDLS and CDR2 YYNGEE. The CDR3 sequence is 15 residues long. The CDR3 loop reads CASSVVSGTNYGYTF. For the CDR3, the DNA is TGTGCCAGCAGCGTAGTCTCAGGAACTAACTATGGCTACACCTTC.

The chain couples TRBV2 to TRBJ2-7; D uncertain. This CDR3 comprises 15 residues. Germline V gene data show CDR1 as SNHLY and CDR2 as FYNNEI. With 1 base removed from V and 3 bases from J, the gap between germline ends came to 13 bases. The CDR3 bases are TGTGCCAGCAGTGAAGGCCTAGTGTCCCTCTACGAGCAGTACTTC. Protein product: CASSEGLVSLYEQYF.

The rearrangement uses TRBV9 and TRBJ2-3; D is unclear. V lost 0 bases and J lost 4, with 3 bases in between. This CDR3 contains 12 residues. Germline lookup yields CDR1 SGDLS and CDR2 YYNGEE. The CDR3 bases are TGTGCCAGCAGCGTAGCTTCAGATACGCAGTATTTT. Translation: CASSVASDTQYF.

The V and J genes are TRBV5-1 and TRBJ2-2, with D possibly TRBD1 on 6 matching bases. In germline, CDR1 is SGHRS, CDR2 YFSETQ. The V end lost 2 bases, the J end lost 6 bases, and 11 bases lay between the germline ends. The CDR3 is 14 residues long. CDR3 sequence: CASSLQQGPGELFF. Here the CDR3 DNA reads TGCGCCAGCAGCTTACAACAGGGACCCGGGGAGCTGTTTTTT.

The chain links TRBV7-3 to TRBJ1-6, with a weak D call TRBD1 (6 bases). Germline V gives CDR1 SGHTA, CDR2 FQGTGA. The CDR3 is 15 residues long. Trimming removed 0 bases from V and 6 bases from J, with 9 bases in between. The CDR3 spells CASSLTGGRNSPLHF. In nucleotides, the CDR3 is TGTGCCAGCAGCTTAACTGGGGGCCGTAATTCACCCCTCCACTTT. The whole variable domain, filled in from reference TRBV7-3 and TRBJ1-6, reads GAGVSQTPSNKVTEKGKYVELRCDPISGHTALYWYRQSLGQGPEFLIYFQGTGAADDSGLPNDRFFAVRPEGSVSTLKIQRTERGDSAVYLCASSLTGGRNSPLHFGNGTRLTVT.

The chain combines TRBV18 with TRBJ2-7; TRBD2 aligns across 9 bases. The junction had 3 bases not matched to a gene; V was cut back by 3 bases and J by 6 bases. CDR3 size: 13 residues. CDR1 is KGHSH and CDR2 is LQKENI in the germline V gene. The CDR3 here is CASSPAGLAEQYF. The CDR3 region has the DNA TGTGCCAGCTCACCCGCGGGACTAGCCGAGCAGTACTTC.

The rearrangement links TRBV4-3 to TRBJ2-7, with D perhaps assigned TRBD1 or TRBD2 (5 bases each). The CDR3 runs 14 residues. Germline V lookup: CDR1 LGHNA, CDR2 YSLEER. The V gene lost 1 base and the J gene lost 2 bases, with 9 bases spanning the gap. The CDR3 sequence: CASSQGGATYEQYF. The CDR3 nucleotides are TGCGCCAGCAGCCAAGGAGGGGCTACCTACGAGCAGTACTTC.

With regard to this clone: Other DNA sequences within the sample encode an identical CDR3. The rearrangement joins TRBV7-3 to TRBJ1-1, with D unresolved. V shed 0 bases and J shed 2 bases, with 4 bases lying between them. CDR3 length: 13 residues. The germline CDR1 and CDR2 sequences are SGHTA and FQGTGA. The CDR3 nucleotides are TGTGCCAGCAGCTTAACAGGAAACACTGAAGCTTTCTTT. This codes for CASSLTGNTEAFF.

The V gene is TRBV4-3, the J gene TRBJ2-1; 10 bases fit TRBD2. The V and J ends lost 1 base and 9 bases, in that order; junction bases with no gene match: 3. CDR1 and CDR2 (germline): LGHNA, YSLEER. The CDR3 spans 14 residues. CDR3 protein: CASSQGLAGVEQFF. CDR3 DNA sequence: TGCGCCAGCAGCCAAGGGCTAGCGGGAGTTGAGCAGTTCTTC.

This chain links TRBV9 with TRBJ2-1; 8 bases are shared with TRBD2. This CDR3 is built from 17 residues. V dropped 3 bases and J dropped 2; count of bases not matched to a gene: 10. Germline CDR1 reads SGDLS; CDR2 reads YYNGEE. The CDR3, as DNA: TGTGCCAGCAGCGCCAGCTTAGCGGGGTTTACCTACAATGAGCAGTTCTTC. This translates into CASSASLAGFTYNEQFF.

The chain recombines TRBV5-4 with TRBJ1-1, with D unresolved. The length of the CDR3 is 11 residues. V shed 5 bases and J shed 4 bases, with 6 bases lying between them. CDR1 and CDR2 (germline): SGHNT, YYREEE (reference sequence). DNA of the CDR3: TGTGCCAGCAGGGTTGGCACTGAAGCTTTCTTT. Protein product: CASRVGTEAFF. The variable domain in full, with the rest retrieved from reference TRBV5-4 and TRBJ1-1, is ETGVTQSPTHLIKTRGQQVTLRCSSQSGHNTVSWYQQALGQGPQFIFQYYREEENGRGNFPPRFSGLQFPNYSSELNVNALELDDSALYLCASRVGTEAFFGQGTRLTVV.

This chain joins TRBV15 and TRBJ1-5; 8 bases map to TRBD1. Germline assignment: CDR1 LNHNV and CDR2 YYDKDF (reference sequence). The CDR3 spans 15 residues. V lost 8 bases, J lost 3 bases, and 9 bases stayed unmatched. The CDR3 bases are TGTGCCACCTCAAACCGACAGGGGCCCAATCAGCCCCAGCATTTT. This codes for CATSNRQGPNQPQHF.

The rearrangement joins TRBV27 to TRBJ2-7, with 8 bases matching TRBD1. There are 13 residues in the CDR3. The J segment lost 6 bases and the V segment lost 3 bases, leaving 4 bases of the junction unmatched. CDR1 is MNHEY, CDR2 SMNVEV, per germline (reference sequence). CDR3 protein: CASSLQGAIEQYF. The CDR3 DNA is TGTGCCAGCAGTTTGCAGGGGGCGATCGAGCAGTACTTC.

This chain connects TRBV10-2 to TRBJ2-3; D is unclear. Germline CDR1 is WSHSY and CDR2 is SAAADI. V was cut by 2 bases and J by 4 bases, with 7 bases left in between. The CDR3 totals 13 residues. CDR3 coding DNA: TGCGCCAGCAGTGAGATGGGTGCAGATACGCAGTATTTT. Translating gives CASSEMGADTQYF.

The chain recombines TRBV18 with TRBJ1-2; 9 bases map to TRBD1. J lost 7 bases, V lost 3 bases, and 9 bases had no gene match. The CDR3 extends over 15 amino acids. Germline V lookup: CDR1 KGHSH, CDR2 LQKENI. This CDR3 is CASSPKTGGGGGYTF. As DNA, the CDR3 is TGTGCCAGCTCACCTAAAACAGGGGGCGGAGGTGGCTACACCTTC.

The chain uses TRBV28 and TRBJ2-7; 8 bases are a match to TRBD2. Trimming removed 4 bases from V and 2 bases from J; junction bases left unmatched: 13. The germline V gene has CDR1 MDHEN and CDR2 SYDVKM. This CDR3 comprises 17 residues. Here the CDR3 reads CASSSSVISGRAYEQYF. The CDR3 nucleotides read TGTGCCAGCAGTTCCTCCGTCATCAGCGGGAGAGCCTACGAGCAGTACTTC.

The chain is built from TRBV7-2 and TRBJ2-5; possibly TRBD2 for D (7 bases). The CDR3 has 15 amino acids. Germline assignment: CDR1 SGHTA and CDR2 FQGNSA. The ends were cut back, 5 bases at V and 5 bases at J, with 18 bases in the middle. The CDR3 loop reads CASSLETGGQETQYF. The CDR3 DNA is TGTGCCAGCAGCCTCGAGACGGGGGGCCAGGAGACCCAGTACTTC.

The V gene is TRBV19, the J gene TRBJ1-1, with 7 bases that match TRBD1. The junction had 6 bases not matched to a gene; V was cut back by 4 bases and J by 1 base. CDR1 and CDR2 from the germline V gene are LNHDA and SQIVND (reference sequence). The CDR3 loop spans 15 amino acids. This CDR3 is CASSTRQGPNTEAFF. As DNA, the CDR3 is TGTGCCAGTAGTACGCGACAGGGACCGAACACTGAAGCTTTCTTT.

The V call is TRBV11-3, the J call TRBJ2-1; TRBD1 or TRBD2 may be the D gene (6 bases each). Trimming removed 3 bases at V and 10 bases at J, with 13 bases between. Germline assignment: CDR1 SGHNT and CDR2 YENEEA. The CDR3 loop spans 13 amino acids. The CDR3 here is CASSFTQGGEQFF. CDR3 sequence (DNA): TGTGCCAGCAGCTTCACACAGGGAGGCGAGCAGTTCTTC.

This chain connects TRBV7-2 to TRBJ2-1; possible D gene TRBD1, 6 bases. This CDR3 spans 14 amino acids. The V and J ends lost 8 bases and 10 bases respectively, with 21 bases between them. CDR1 and CDR2 (germline): SGHTA, FQGNSA. CDR3 protein: CASERGRGSEEQFF. CDR3 DNA: TGTGCCAGCGAGCGAGGCAGGGGTAGTGAGGAGCAGTTCTTC.

The rearrangement uses TRBV18 and TRBJ2-3; D remains ambiguous. Trimming took 2 bases from V and 6 from J, leaving 9 bases between them. This CDR3 region has 13 residues. Germline loops: CDR1 KGHSH, CDR2 LQKENI. CDR3 nucleotides: TGTGCCAGCTCACCAACATTGGGGGATACGCAGTATTTT. Amino acids: CASSPTLGDTQYF.

V gene TRBV7-2 combines with J gene TRBJ2-5; D is unresolved. The germline gives CDR1 SGHTA, CDR2 FQGNSA. Deletions cut 6 bases from V and 5 bases from J, with 10 bases between. This CDR3 is 12 amino acids long. CDR3 in amino acids: CASRKLRETQYF. The CDR3 coding sequence is TGTGCCAGCAGAAAACTGCGGGAGACCCAGTACTTC.

This rearrangement joins TRBV2 to TRBJ1-1; D is undetermined. Germline CDR1 and CDR2: SNHLY and FYNNEI. V dropped 8 bases and J dropped 1 base, with 14 bases sitting between them. The CDR3 is 14 residues long. CDR3 sequence: CASRRVLGNTEAFF. CDR3 DNA: TGTGCCAGCCGCCGGGTCCTAGGGAACACTGAAGCTTTCTTT.

This chain uses TRBV5-1 with TRBJ2-3, with 15 bases fitting TRBD2. The CDR3 has 15 residues. The V segment lost 2 bases and the J segment 7 bases; nucleotides outside the gene matches: 2. CDR1 SGHRS and CDR2 YFSETQ come from the germline V gene. CDR3 residues: CASSLGLAGGYTQYF. CDR3 nucleotides: TGCGCCAGCAGCTTAGGACTAGCGGGGGGGTATACGCAGTATTTT.

The chain links TRBV28 to TRBJ2-7; TRBD1 agrees at 9 bases. Germline loops: CDR1 MDHEN, CDR2 SYDVKM. This CDR3 is built from 15 residues. J was trimmed by 1 base and V by 2 bases; bases with no gene match: 3. Here the CDR3 reads CASSLPGTGSYEQYF. The CDR3 DNA reads as TGTGCCAGCAGTTTACCCGGGACAGGGTCCTACGAGCAGTACTTC.